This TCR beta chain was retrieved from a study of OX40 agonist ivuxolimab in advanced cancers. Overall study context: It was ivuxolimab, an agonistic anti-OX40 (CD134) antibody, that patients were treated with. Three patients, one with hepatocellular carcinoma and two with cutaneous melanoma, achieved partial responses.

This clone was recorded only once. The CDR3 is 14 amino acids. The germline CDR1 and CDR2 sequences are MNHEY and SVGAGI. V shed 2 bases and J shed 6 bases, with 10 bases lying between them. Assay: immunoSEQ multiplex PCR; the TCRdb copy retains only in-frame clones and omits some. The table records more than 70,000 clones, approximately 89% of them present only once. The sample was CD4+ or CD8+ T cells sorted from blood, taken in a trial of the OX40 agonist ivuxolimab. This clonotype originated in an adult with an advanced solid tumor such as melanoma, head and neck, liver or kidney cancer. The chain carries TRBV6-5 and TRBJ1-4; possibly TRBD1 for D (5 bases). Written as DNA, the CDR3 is TGTGCCAGCAGTTACGGGCAGGGTTATGAAAAACTGTTTTTT. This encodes CASSYGQGYEKLFF.